This T cell receptor (beta chain) was documented in a study of Graves' ophthalmopathy and Graves' hyperthyroidism. CDR3 regions of TCR beta were amplified from RNA transcripts. HTBI-primed RT-PCR formed the first round, and a multiplex PCR formed the second. Each CDR3 protein gets one entry after TCRdb re-called the multiplex PCR reads with MiXCR. The table has just over 600,000 distinct CDR3 sequences, roughly 20% seen once; the top ten hold more than 5.5%. The study recruited hyperthyroidism patients aged 18 to 65 who were newly diagnosed, under 2 months' duration. The sequencing input was peripheral blood. The sequence came from a woman aged 18-30 years with stable Graves' hyperthyroidism. Some clones in this sample may be carry-over from other donors' samples.

CDR3 coding DNA: TGTGCCTGGAGTCGAACGAGCTCCTACGAGCAGTACTTC. Its translation is CAWSRTSSYEQYF. This chain links TRBV30 with TRBJ2-7; no firm D call. This CDR3 comprises 13 residues. Germline lookup yields CDR1 GTSNPN and CDR2 SVGIG (reference sequence). V lost 2 bases and J 0 bases, leaving 8 bases between the germline ends. The variable domain in full, completed from reference TRBV30 and TRBJ2-7, reads SQTIHQWPATLVQPVGSPLSLECTVEGTSNPNLYWYRQAAGRGLQLLFYSVGIGQISSEVPQNLSASRPQDRQFILSSKKLLLSDSGFYLCAWSRTSSYEQYFGPGTRLTVT.